The 31 T cell receptor beta chains listed next were all sequenced from one sample in a study of cytomegalovirus exposure and HLA in healthy donors. The study ran its PCR with 60 Vbeta and 13 Jbeta primers. Produced via immunoSEQ multiplex PCR; TCRdb's table is partial and in-frame only. The sample lists about 130,000 clones; 75% to 85% were seen once. Sequenced sample: PBMCs. The receptors derive from a man aged 40-49 years in good health and CMV-seronegative.

This clone was counted only a few times. The V and J genes are TRBV5-4 and TRBJ1-4; the match to TRBD1 covers 8 bases. CDR1 is SGHNT and CDR2 is YYREEE in the germline V gene (reference sequence). J gave up 8 bases and V 7 bases, and 10 bases lay outside the gene matches. The CDR3 has 14 residues. The CDR3 loop reads CASSTGVNREKLFF. The CDR3 nucleotides read TGTGCCAGCTCGACAGGGGTAAATCGCGAAAAACTGTTTTTT. The entire variable domain, with the rest obtained from reference TRBV5-4 and TRBJ1-4, is as follows: ETGVTQSPTHLIKTRGQQVTLRCSSQSGHNTVSWYQQALGQGPQFIFQYYREEENGRGNFPPRFSGLQFPNYSSELNVNALELDDSALYLCASSTGVNREKLFFGSGTQLSVL.

The chain uses TRBV6-4 and TRBJ1-1; D ambiguous. V was shortened by 2 bases and J by 6 bases, with 10 bases between the two germline ends. CDR3 length equals 13 residues. From germline, CDR1 is MRHNA and CDR2 SNTAGT. This chain's CDR3 is CASSDGGRAEAFF. The CDR3 DNA is TGTGCCAGCAGTGACGGTGGTCGGGCTGAAGCTTTCTTT.

The genes are TRBV6-1 and TRBJ2-6, with a possible D match to TRBD1 (5 bases). The germline V gene encodes CDR1 MNHNS and CDR2 SASEGT. V dropped 3 bases and J dropped 4 bases, with 10 bases sitting between them. This CDR3 comprises 15 residues. CDR3 loop: CASSEGRVGANVLTF. The CDR3, as DNA: TGTGCCAGCAGTGAGGGCAGGGTCGGGGCCAACGTCCTGACTTTC.

The chain has TRBV4-2 and TRBJ2-6, with D unresolved. CDR1 and CDR2 from the germline V gene are LGHNA and YNFKEQ. V gave up 1 base and J gave up 2 bases, with 9 bases separating them. The CDR3 covers 16 residues. The CDR3 is CASSQGRVTGANVLTF. The CDR3 DNA follows: TGTGCCAGCAGCCAAGGTCGGGTTACTGGGGCCAACGTCCTGACTTTC.

J is TRBJ2-1 and V is TRBV7-9; D is possibly TRBD1 (5 bases). Germline lookup yields CDR1 SEHNR and CDR2 FQNEAQ (reference sequence). Trimming shortened V by 5 bases and J by 7 bases, and 15 bases separated the two germline ends. CDR3 length: 14 residues. The CDR3 loop reads CASSPLGAVNEQFF. DNA of the CDR3: TGTGCCAGCAGCCCTCTAGGGGCGGTTAATGAGCAGTTCTTC. Complete variable domain (other parts from reference TRBV7-9 and TRBJ2-1): DTGVSQNPRHKITKRGQNVTFRCDPISEHNRLYWYRQTLGQGPEFLTYFQNEAQLEKSRLLSDRFSAERPKGSFSTLEIQRTEQGDSAMYLCASSPLGAVNEQFFGPGTRLTVL.

For this clone: The sample holds other DNA sequences that translate to the same CDR3. The chain uses TRBV4-1 and TRBJ1-2; TRBD1 might be the D (6 bases). V was cut by 3 bases and J by 6 bases, with 8 bases left in between. The CDR3 length is 12 residues. Germline V gives CDR1 MGHRA, CDR2 YSYEKL. In DNA, the CDR3 is TGCGCCAGCAGCCAGGGACACAATGGCTACACCTTC. The encoded protein is CASSQGHNGYTF.

The chain is built from TRBV2 and TRBJ2-5; 7 bases are a match to TRBD1. The trim removed 6 bases at V and 5 bases at J, leaving 6 bases unmatched. CDR1 SNHLY and CDR2 FYNNEI come from the germline V gene. The CDR3 contains 13 residues. The CDR3 DNA reads as TGTGCCAGCAGGGTTTTCAGGGGGGAGACCCAGTACTTC. Protein: CASRVFRGETQYF.

V gene TRBV11-2 combines with J gene TRBJ1-2; TRBD1 matches at 9 bases. The CDR3 has 16 amino acids. In germline, CDR1 is SGHAT, CDR2 FQNNGV. V gave up 1 base and J gave up 4 bases; unmatched junction bases: 7. Written as DNA, the CDR3 is TGTGCCAGCAGCTTAGCCCCCGACAGGGGGGCCTATGGCTACACCTTC. It is translated as CASSLAPDRGAYGYTF.

This clone came up once. The chain joins TRBV6-1 to TRBJ2-7, with D tentatively TRBD2 (7 bases). Germline V gives CDR1 MNHNS, CDR2 SASEGT. Trimming took 1 base from V and 7 from J, leaving 14 bases between them. The CDR3 contains 14 residues. This CDR3 is CASSEGGRGWEQYF. The CDR3 DNA reads TGTGCCAGCAGTGAAGGGGGGCGGGGGTGGGAGCAGTACTTC.

For the CDR3, the DNA is TGCGCCAGCAGCCCCGACAGCACTTTCAACTATGGCTACACCTTC. It yields the protein CASSPDSTFNYGYTF. The genes are TRBV5-1 and TRBJ1-2, with D perhaps matching TRBD1 (5 bases). There are 15 residues in the CDR3. Trimming shortened V by 4 bases and J by 2 bases, and 15 bases separated the two germline ends. From germline, CDR1 is SGHRS and CDR2 YFSETQ.

This chain links TRBV19 with TRBJ1-5, with TRBD1 matching over 9 bases. CDR1 and CDR2 from the germline V gene are LNHDA and SQIVND (reference sequence). V was clipped by 1 base and J by 6 bases; unmatched bases: 7. CDR3 length: 16 amino acids. CDR3 sequence reads: CASSIVYGTGSQPQHF. DNA for the CDR3: TGTGCCAGTAGTATAGTATACGGGACAGGGAGTCAGCCCCAGCATTTT.

The J gene is TRBJ1-4, the V gene TRBV25-1, with D possibly being TRBD1 (6 bases). The germline V gene encodes CDR1 MGHDK and CDR2 SYGVNS. The CDR3 contains 13 residues. Trimming removed 11 bases from V and 3 bases from J, with 13 bases in between. The DNA of the CDR3 is TGTGCCTTGAGGCAGGGGTCTAATGAAAAACTGTTTTTT. Translation: CALRQGSNEKLFF.

CDR3 DNA sequence: TGTGCCAGCAGAAACGACAGGTCCTCCTACAATGAGCAGTTCTTC. This gives the protein CASRNDRSSYNEQFF. The chain joins TRBV6-6 to TRBJ2-1; D might be TRBD1 (6 bases). Germline V gene data show CDR1 as MNHNY and CDR2 as SVGAGI (reference sequence). The CDR3 sequence is 15 residues long. V was cut by 6 bases and J by 0 bases, with 12 bases left in between.

As for this clone: Its ends do not fully match the called genes, so a read error is possible. The J gene is TRBJ2-1, the V gene TRBV5-1, with a weak D call TRBD2 (5 bases). Germline CDR1 reads SGHRS; CDR2 reads YFSETQ. This CDR3 has 16 residues. The CDR3 is CASSLDSISSYNEQFF. DNA for the CDR3: TGCGCTAGCAGCTTGGACTCGATAAGCTCCTACAATGAGCAGTTCTTC.

The CDR3 bases are TGCGCCAGCAGTGAGAGGACTAGCGGGAGTAACGCAGATACGCAGTATTTT. It codes for CASSERTSGSNADTQYF. The chain recombines TRBV10-1 with TRBJ2-3, with 13 nucleotides matching TRBD2. Germline V lookup: CDR1 WNHNN, CDR2 SYGVQD (reference sequence). The CDR3 contains 17 residues. J gave up 4 bases and V 2 bases, and 6 bases lay outside the gene matches.

This clone appeared a single time. The rearrangement links TRBV30 to TRBJ2-3; D gene unclear. The CDR3 loop spans 13 amino acids. Germline V lookup: CDR1 GTSNPN, CDR2 SVGIG (reference sequence). The V end was cut by 3 bases, the J end by 4 bases, with 11 bases between. The CDR3 sequence: CAWSDNEADTQYF. DNA for the CDR3: TGTGCCTGGAGCGATAATGAGGCAGATACGCAGTATTTT. The full variable domain, its missing parts supplied by reference TRBV30 and TRBJ2-3, is SQTIHQWPATLVQPVGSPLSLECTVEGTSNPNLYWYRQAAGRGLQLLFYSVGIGQISSEVPQNLSASRPQDRQFILSSKKLLLSDSGFYLCAWSDNEADTQYFGPGTRLTVL.

The CDR3, as DNA: TGCGCCAGCAGTGAGTCGGGGGACAGGGGTATGAACACTGAAGCTTTCTTT. Translated, it gives CASSESGDRGMNTEAFF. The rearrangement uses TRBV10-1 and TRBJ1-1; 10 bases are shared with TRBD1. Looked up from germline, CDR1 is WNHNN and CDR2 is SYGVQD (reference sequence). The length of the CDR3 is 17 residues. V lost 0 bases to trimming and J lost 0 bases; unmatched junction nucleotides: 4.

The chain joins TRBV7-2 to TRBJ1-3; D unclear. Trimming cost V 5 bases and J 3 bases, with 8 bases left between them. Germline V lookup: CDR1 SGHTA, CDR2 FQGNSA. This CDR3 contains 13 residues. The CDR3 loop is CASSLGSGNTIYF. The CDR3 coding sequence is TGTGCCAGCAGCCTCGGGAGTGGAAACACCATATATTTT.

The CDR3 reads CASSLQGAEETQYF. CDR3 bases: TGCGCCAGCAGCCTACAGGGGGCTGAAGAGACCCAGTACTTC. V gene TRBV5-1 combines with J gene TRBJ2-5; 9 bases line up with TRBD1. Trimming cost V 4 bases and J 3 bases; bases outside gene matches: 4. CDR1 is SGHRS and CDR2 is YFSETQ in the germline V gene. This CDR3 contains 14 residues. Together with reference TRBV5-1 and TRBJ2-5, the CDR3 gives the full variable domain: KAGVTQTPRYLIKTRGQQVTLSCSPISGHRSVSWYQQTPGQGLQFLFEYFSETQRNKGNFPGRFSGRQFSNSRSEMNVSTLELGDSALYLCASSLQGAEETQYFGPGTRLLVL.

This chain joins TRBV30 and TRBJ1-2; 10 bases are shared with TRBD1. Germline V gene sequence: CDR1 GTSNPN, CDR2 SVGIG (reference sequence). The CDR3 is 13 residues long. Trimming removed 1 base from V and 8 bases from J; junction bases left unmatched: 4. The CDR3 bases are TGTGCCTGGAGTGCGGGGACAGGGGAGGGCTACACCTTC. Translation: CAWSAGTGEGYTF. The whole variable domain, remainder taken from reference TRBV30 and TRBJ1-2, is SQTIHQWPATLVQPVGSPLSLECTVEGTSNPNLYWYRQAAGRGLQLLFYSVGIGQISSEVPQNLSASRPQDRQFILSSKKLLLSDSGFYLCAWSAGTGEGYTFGSGTRLTVV.

The V call is TRBV7-8, the J call TRBJ1-2, with unresolved D. CDR3 size: 14 residues. From germline, CDR1 is SGHVS and CDR2 FQNEAQ. V lost 5 bases, J lost 2 bases, and 12 bases lay in between. The CDR3 is CASSRPPVNYGYTF. Here the CDR3 DNA reads TGTGCCAGCAGCCGCCCCCCAGTGAACTATGGCTACACCTTC.

The chain is built from TRBV6-5 and TRBJ2-7, with D possibly being TRBD1 (6 bases). The length of the CDR3 is 13 residues. The germline V gene encodes CDR1 MNHEY and CDR2 SVGAGI. Trimming removed 6 bases at V and 3 bases at J, with 12 bases between. The CDR3: CASSRGQIYEQYF. CDR3 DNA: TGTGCCAGCAGCCGCGGACAGATCTACGAGCAGTACTTC.

The V gene is TRBV2, the J gene TRBJ1-4, with 8 bases identical to TRBD1. Germline-derived CDR1 and CDR2 are SNHLY and FYNNEI. The V and J ends lost 0 bases and 8 bases, in that order; junction bases with no gene match: 8. This CDR3 is built from 16 residues. The CDR3, as DNA: TGTGCCAGCAGTGAAGCGACCGGACAGGGTGGGGAAAAACTGTTTTTT. This gives the protein CASSEATGQGGEKLFF.

This chain's CDR3 is CASSGGQGHEKLFF. The CDR3 coding sequence is TGTGCCAGCAGCGGGGGACAGGGGCATGAAAAACTGTTTTTT. The rearrangement uses TRBV5-8 and TRBJ1-4; 10 bases agree with TRBD1. The trim removed 4 bases at V and 6 bases at J, leaving 3 bases unmatched. CDR1 and CDR2 from the germline V gene are SGHTS and YDEGEE. There are 14 residues in the CDR3.

This chain connects TRBV28 to TRBJ1-5; tentative D call: TRBD1 (6 bases). V dropped 0 bases and J dropped 5 bases, with 8 bases sitting between them. CDR3 size: 14 residues. CDR1 is MDHEN and CDR2 is SYDVKM in the germline V gene. The CDR3 coding sequence is TGTGCCAGCAGTTTATGGTCAGGGGATCAGCCCCAGCATTTT. Translated, it gives CASSLWSGDQPQHF. The variable domain in full, with the rest retrieved from reference TRBV28 and TRBJ1-5, is DVKVTQSSRYLVKRTGEKVFLECVQDMDHENMFWYRQDPGLGLRLIYFSYDVKMKEKGDIPEGYSVSREKKERFSLILESASTNQTSMYLCASSLWSGDQPQHFGDGTRLSIL.

V gene TRBV2 combines with J gene TRBJ1-5; the D gene is possibly TRBD1 (5 bases). This CDR3 region has 13 residues. The V end lost 6 bases, the J end lost 4 bases, and 10 bases lay between the germline ends. Germline CDR1 and CDR2: SNHLY and FYNNEI. CDR3 residues: CASSGGANQPQHF. In nucleotides, the CDR3 is TGTGCCAGCAGCGGGGGAGCGAATCAGCCCCAGCATTTT.

This clone has more than one count but fewer than ten. The chain has TRBV5-4 and TRBJ2-2; 8 nucleotides agree with TRBD1. CDR3 length: 16 residues. Germline V gene lookup returns CDR1 SGHNT and CDR2 YYREEE (reference sequence). V dropped 2 bases and J dropped 6; count of bases not matched to a gene: 9. In nucleotides, the CDR3 is TGTGCCAGCAGCTTTAGCGTCAGGGGGCGATCCGGGGAGCTGTTTTTT. Translating it yields CASSFSVRGRSGELFF.

V usage is TRBV30 and J usage is TRBJ2-7; D gene uncertain. Germline CDR1 GTSNPN, CDR2 SVGIG (reference sequence). V lost 3 bases to trimming and J lost 6 bases, with 12 bases between them. CDR3 length: 12 residues. This chain's CDR3 is CAWRDRWSEQYF. CDR3 bases: TGTGCCTGGAGAGACCGTTGGAGCGAGCAGTACTTC.

This clone was seen only once. The gene calls are TRBV29-1 and TRBJ2-7; tentatively, D is TRBD2 (5 bases). Germline assignment: CDR1 SQVTM and CDR2 ANQGSEA. CDR3 length equals 14 residues. Between the trimmed V and J ends, which lost 1 base and 1 base, there was a span of 11 bases. This chain's CDR3 is CSVEGVASSYEQYF. CDR3 in DNA: TGCAGCGTTGAAGGGGTAGCGTCTTCCTACGAGCAGTACTTC.

J is TRBJ2-5 and V is TRBV5-1; the D gene is possibly TRBD1 (6 bases). The CDR3 sequence is 13 residues long. The V gene lost 0 bases and the J gene lost 5 bases, with 8 bases spanning the gap. Germline CDR1 reads SGHRS; CDR2 reads YFSETQ. In DNA, the CDR3 is TGCGCCAGCAGCTTGGGACAGGCGGAGACCCAGTACTTC. This gives the protein CASSLGQAETQYF.

CDR3 DNA: TGTGCCAGCAGCTTAACAGGGTGGCAGGGAATAGATACGCAGTATTTT. It translates to CASSLTGWQGIDTQYF. The V and J genes are TRBV7-3 and TRBJ2-3; maybe TRBD1 (5 bases). The length of the CDR3 is 16 residues. Germline V gives CDR1 SGHTA, CDR2 FQGTGA. Trimming stripped 0 bases from V and 5 bases from J, with 15 bases between.